Below, 32 T cell receptor beta chains from the same sample are listed, as sequenced in a study of blood T cell repertoires in COVID-19 (TCRdb year 2020). The receptor library was made with the immunoSEQ multiplex PCR assay. TCRdb obtained this table from immuneACCESS and retained in-frame rearrangements with V and J assigned. These tables miss some clones; where compared with another copy, unresolved V genes account for less than half of the shortfall, and the remainder is unexplained. The table for this sample lists more than 200,000 clones; more than 85% of them were counted only once. The ten largest make up about 1.6% of the sample. The sample taken for sequencing was PBMCs or T cells enriched from blood (not recorded which). These receptors all come from a woman aged 50 to 60 who had recovered from COVID-19.

This clone was counted only a few times. This chain connects TRBV5-1 to TRBJ1-2; D is possibly TRBD1 (6 bases). There are 14 residues in the CDR3. Trimming cost V 4 bases and J 9 bases, with 19 bases left between them. CDR1 and CDR2 (germline): SGHRS, YFSETQ. In nucleotides, the CDR3 is TGCGCCAGCAGCGCGGCCGGGCCAGGGGTTAGCTACACCTTC. As protein: CASSAAGPGVSYTF.

CDR3 in amino acids: CASSLSQNNQPQHF. CDR3 coding DNA: TGTGCCAGCAGTTTGTCACAAAACAATCAGCCCCAGCATTTT. V is TRBV28 and J is TRBJ1-5; D remains unclear. The CDR3 runs to 14 residues. Deletions cut 3 bases from V and 3 bases from J, with 9 bases between. Per germline, CDR1 MDHEN and CDR2 SYDVKM. Combining the CDR3 with reference TRBV28 and TRBJ1-5 gives the whole variable domain DVKVTQSSRYLVKRTGEKVFLECVQDMDHENMFWYRQDPGLGLRLIYFSYDVKMKEKGDIPEGYSVSREKKERFSLILESASTNQTSMYLCASSLSQNNQPQHFGDGTRLSIL.

The chain combines TRBV19 with TRBJ1-1, with D possibly TRBD1 on 6 matching bases. The germline V gene has CDR1 LNHDA and CDR2 SQIVND (reference sequence). The V and J ends lost 6 bases and 7 bases respectively, with 12 bases between them. This CDR3 region has 12 residues. The CDR3 bases are TGTGCCAGTAGGACAGGACGGATTGAAGCTTTCTTT. This gives the protein CASRTGRIEAFF.

The CDR3 region is CASSLSASGSFEQYF. CDR3 coding DNA: TGTGCCAGCAGTTTATCGGCTAGCGGGAGTTTTGAGCAGTACTTC. The rearrangement joins TRBV27 to TRBJ2-7, with 10 bases identical to TRBD2. The ends lost 0 bases at V and 7 bases at J; junction bases unmatched: 6. Germline V gives CDR1 MNHEY, CDR2 SMNVEV (reference sequence). CDR3 length equals 15 residues.

This chain links TRBV7-9 with TRBJ2-1; 9 bases agree with TRBD1. This CDR3 contains 16 residues. In germline, CDR1 is SEHNR, CDR2 FQNEAQ (reference sequence). The V segment lost 0 bases and the J segment 9 bases; nucleotides outside the gene matches: 9. CDR3: CASSLATGGASGEQFF. The CDR3 bases are TGTGCCAGCAGCTTAGCTACAGGGGGCGCCTCCGGTGAGCAGTTCTTC. The complete variable domain, with remaining parts taken from reference TRBV7-9 and TRBJ2-1, reads DTGVSQNPRHKITKRGQNVTFRCDPISEHNRLYWYRQTLGQGPEFLTYFQNEAQLEKSRLLSDRFSAERPKGSFSTLEIQRTEQGDSAMYLCASSLATGGASGEQFFGPGTRLTVL.

Turning to this clone: Other DNA variants within this sample encode the same CDR3. The chain uses TRBV5-1 and TRBJ1-2; 7 bases are shared with TRBD1. CDR1 and CDR2 (germline): SGHRS, YFSETQ. CDR3 size: 14 residues. J lost 8 bases, V lost 4 bases, and 11 bases had no gene match. The CDR3 nucleotides are TGCGCCAGCAGCCAAGGAACAGGGGCTGGCGGCTACACCTTC. Protein: CASSQGTGAGGYTF.

The chain is built from TRBV6-1 and TRBJ1-1, with 8 bases aligning to TRBD1. The CDR3 contains 14 residues. J gave up 5 bases and V 2 bases, and 4 bases lay outside the gene matches. Germline values: CDR1 MNHNS, CDR2 SASEGT. CDR3 in amino acids: CASSENNRGTEAFF. The CDR3 DNA follows: TGTGCCAGCAGTGAAAATAACAGGGGGACTGAAGCTTTCTTT.

The chain uses TRBV10-3 and TRBJ2-5; 9 nucleotides line up with TRBD1. Germline CDR1 and CDR2: ENHRY and SYGVKD. The CDR3 spans 14 residues. V lost 6 bases to trimming and J lost 4 bases; unmatched junction nucleotides: 6. CDR3 sequence: CAISLGQGGETQYF. The CDR3 DNA reads TGTGCCATCAGCCTGGGACAGGGAGGAGAGACCCAGTACTTC.

The chain uses TRBV5-1 and TRBJ2-5; possible D gene TRBD2, 6 bases. The CDR3 extends over 14 amino acids. The V end was cut by 0 bases, the J end by 5 bases, with 11 bases between. Germline lookup yields CDR1 SGHRS and CDR2 YFSETQ. The CDR3 coding sequence is TGCGCCAGCAGCTTGGAAGGGACTTCTGAGACCCAGTACTTC. Its translation is CASSLEGTSETQYF.

The chain links TRBV29-1 to TRBJ2-3; weak D call: TRBD2 (5 bases). The CDR3 runs to 11 residues. With 7 bases removed from V and 3 bases from J, the gap between germline ends came to 8 bases. The V gene's germline CDR1 is SQVTM and CDR2 ANQGSEA. DNA of the CDR3: TGCAGCGGCCGGAGGACAGATACGCAGTATTTT. Translated: CSGRRTDTQYF.

The rearrangement links TRBV10-1 to TRBJ1-2, with D possibly matching TRBD1 (5 bases). V lost 8 bases, J lost 0 bases, and 19 bases lay in between. The CDR3 extends over 16 amino acids. Germline assignment: CDR1 WNHNN and CDR2 SYGVQD (reference sequence). CDR3 sequence reads: CASAGPTFPPNYGYTF. Written as DNA, the CDR3 is TGCGCCAGCGCAGGGCCGACTTTTCCTCCTAACTATGGCTACACCTTC.

This chain connects TRBV19 to TRBJ2-7, with TRBD2 matching over 8 bases. The CDR3 covers 16 residues. V lost 3 bases to trimming and J lost 2 bases; unmatched junction nucleotides: 9. Germline lookup yields CDR1 LNHDA and CDR2 SQIVND (reference sequence). The CDR3 bases are TGTGCCAGTAGTATGAGGGGCGGGAGGCCCACCTACGAGCAGTACTTC. Translated: CASSMRGGRPTYEQYF.

CDR3 nucleotide sequence: TGTGCCAGCAGCTTAAAGGGCAGGGTTTTTGAGCAGTTCTTC. Residues: CASSLKGRVFEQFF. V usage is TRBV11-2 and J usage is TRBJ2-1; tentative D call: TRBD1 (5 bases). Trimming took off 2 bases at V and 9 bases at J, with 14 bases between the two ends. This CDR3 contains 14 residues. CDR1 and CDR2 from the germline V gene are SGHAT and FQNNGV. The variable domain in full, completed from reference TRBV11-2 and TRBJ2-1, reads EAGVAQSPRYKIIEKRQSVAFWCNPISGHATLYWYQQILGQGPKLLIQFQNNGVVDDSQLPKDRFSAERLKGVDSTLKIQPAKLEDSAVYLCASSLKGRVFEQFFGPGTRLTVL.

This chain connects TRBV7-2 to TRBJ1-3; possibly TRBD1 for D (6 bases). V was trimmed by 4 bases and J by 0 bases, leaving 13 bases between them. CDR1 and CDR2 (germline): SGHTA, FQGNSA. The CDR3 spans 16 residues. Here the CDR3 DNA reads TGTGCCAGCAGCTCTTGGACAGACCTCTCTGGAAACACCATATATTTT. This sequence encodes CASSSWTDLSGNTIYF.

The genes are TRBV9 and TRBJ2-2; TRBD2 matches at 9 bases. Trimming took 0 bases from V and 6 from J; bases not matched to a gene: 9. The CDR3 has 17 amino acids. Germline loops: CDR1 SGDLS, CDR2 YYNGEE. The CDR3, as DNA: TGTGCCAGCAGCGTAGGAGTAGCGGGAGTTAAGGCCGGGGAGCTGTTTTTT. Protein product: CASSVGVAGVKAGELFF.

This clone is a singleton in its sample. The chain has TRBV5-1 and TRBJ2-3, with 7 bases lining up with TRBD2. The J segment lost 2 bases and the V segment lost 2 bases, leaving 5 bases of the junction unmatched. Germline V CDR1 and CDR2: SGHRS, YFSETQ. This CDR3 region has 15 residues. This CDR3 is CASSFDSGYTDTQYF. The CDR3 region has the DNA TGCGCCAGCAGCTTCGATAGCGGGTACACAGATACGCAGTATTTT.

The chain uses TRBV11-2 and TRBJ2-1; TRBD1 matches 8 bases. V was pared by 5 bases and J by 3 bases, with 6 bases of the junction left unmatched. The germline gives CDR1 SGHAT, CDR2 FQNNGV. This CDR3 region has 15 residues. CDR3 nucleotide sequence: TGTGCCAGCAGCGTATCGGGACAGGTCTACAATGAGCAGTTCTTC. Encoded protein: CASSVSGQVYNEQFF.

This chain joins TRBV7-2 and TRBJ2-1; TRBD1 aligns across 7 bases. The germline V gene encodes CDR1 SGHTA and CDR2 FQGNSA. The CDR3 is made up of 13 amino acids. Trimming at V came to 3 bases and at J to 5 bases, leaving 1 base not matched to a gene. The CDR3 DNA reads TGTGCCAGCAGCTTCGACAGGGACAATGAGCAGTTCTTC. It encodes CASSFDRDNEQFF.

This clone appeared a few times. This sequence joins TRBV30 and TRBJ2-7, with D perhaps TRBD2 (6 bases). The germline V and J ends were trimmed by 2 bases and 3 bases, with 14 bases remaining between them. This CDR3 contains 14 residues. Looked up from germline, CDR1 is GTSNPN and CDR2 is SVGIG (reference sequence). CDR3 sequence (DNA): TGTGCCTGGAGTAAGGGCGGGAAGGGCTACGAGCAGTACTTC. Residues: CAWSKGGKGYEQYF.

The chain carries TRBV5-4 and TRBJ1-2, with D perhaps matching TRBD1 (5 bases). The CDR3 has 11 amino acids. The germline CDR1 and CDR2 sequences are SGHNT and YYREEE (reference sequence). The ends were cut back, 6 bases at V and 7 bases at J, with 10 bases in the middle. CDR3 protein: CASNQGGGYTF. The CDR3 DNA reads as TGTGCCAGCAACCAGGGTGGTGGCTACACCTTC. Full variable domain (remainder filled in from reference TRBV5-4 and TRBJ1-2): ETGVTQSPTHLIKTRGQQVTLRCSSQSGHNTVSWYQQALGQGPQFIFQYYREEENGRGNFPPRFSGLQFPNYSSELNVNALELDDSALYLCASNQGGGYTFGSGTRLTVV.

This chain joins TRBV7-2 and TRBJ1-5; 7 nucleotides line up with TRBD1. The V segment lost 5 bases and the J segment 4 bases; nucleotides outside the gene matches: 5. The CDR3 consists of 14 residues. Germline CDR1 is SGHTA and CDR2 is FQGNSA. CDR3 in DNA: TGTGCCAGCAGCCCACGACAGGGTAATCAGCCCCAGCATTTT. As protein: CASSPRQGNQPQHF.

This chain links TRBV28 with TRBJ2-1, with TRBD2 matching over 12 bases. This CDR3 spans 15 amino acids. Germline trimming cut 5 bases from V and 6 bases from J; bases unmatched to any gene: 5. The germline V gene has CDR1 MDHEN and CDR2 SYDVKM. The CDR3 reads CASSVLAGGANEQFF. As DNA, the CDR3 is TGTGCCAGCAGTGTCCTAGCGGGAGGGGCCAATGAGCAGTTCTTC.

This clone was observed once. CDR3 bases: TGCAGTGCTAGTAGGGACATCAAGGGGTACACTGAAGCTTTCTTT. Amino acids: CSASRDIKGYTEAFF. The V call is TRBV20-1, the J call TRBJ1-1; TRBD1 might be the D (6 bases). V lost 3 bases to trimming and J lost 3 bases, with 17 bases between them. This CDR3 has 15 amino acids. Germline CDR1 is DFQATT and CDR2 is SNEGSKA (reference sequence).

This clone was picked up a small number of times. The rearrangement links TRBV3-1 (or the pseudogene TRBV3-2) to TRBJ2-7, with 8 bases aligning to TRBD1. The CDR3 loop spans 13 amino acids. J lost 6 bases, V lost 3 bases, and 4 bases had no gene match. Germline CDR1 reads LGHDT; CDR2 reads YNNKEL (reference sequence). CDR3 sequence reads: CASSQQGAVEQYF. The CDR3 region has the DNA TGTGCCAGCAGCCAGCAGGGGGCGGTCGAGCAGTACTTC.

The rearrangement uses TRBV15 and TRBJ1-2, with 9 bases identical to TRBD1. V was pared by 4 bases and J by 4 bases, with 1 base of the junction left unmatched. Germline V gives CDR1 LNHNV, CDR2 YYDKDF (reference sequence). This CDR3 has 13 amino acids. CDR3 amino acids: CATSTDRGYGYTF. CDR3 sequence (DNA): TGTGCCACCAGCACGGACAGGGGCTATGGCTACACCTTC.

J is TRBJ1-2 and V is TRBV28; possible D gene TRBD1, 5 bases. Germline values: CDR1 MDHEN, CDR2 SYDVKM. V was clipped by 5 bases and J by 5 bases, with 9 bases between them. The CDR3 consists of 12 residues. This CDR3 is CASSLTGYGYTF. CDR3 nucleotide sequence: TGTGCCAGCAGTCTAACAGGTTATGGCTACACCTTC.

The chain links TRBV28 to TRBJ1-1, with TRBD1 identical over 7 bases. CDR3 length: 13 amino acids. With 2 bases clipped from V and 11 bases from J, the junction kept 8 bases outside the gene matches. CDR1 and CDR2 (germline): MDHEN, SYDVKM. For the CDR3, the DNA is TGTGCCAGCAGTTTAGGTTCGACAGGGACGGCTTTCTTT. Its protein product is CASSLGSTGTAFF.

J is TRBJ2-3 and V is TRBV5-1; 9 bases are a match to TRBD2. The V segment lost 4 bases and the J segment 0 bases; nucleotides outside the gene matches: 3. The CDR3 has 15 amino acids. CDR1 SGHRS and CDR2 YFSETQ come from the germline V gene. The CDR3: CASSTSGFSTDTQYF. In nucleotides, the CDR3 is TGCGCCAGCAGCACTAGCGGGTTTAGCACAGATACGCAGTATTTT.

This clone has only a few counts. The chain has TRBV9 and TRBJ1-1; possibly TRBD1 for D (5 bases). Trimming cost V 4 bases and J 7 bases, with 17 bases left between them. The CDR3 has 14 residues. In germline, CDR1 is SGDLS, CDR2 YYNGEE. The CDR3 DNA is TGTGCCAGCAGCATATCCTCAACAGGTAGTGAAGCTTTCTTT. Residues: CASSISSTGSEAFF.

The chain recombines TRBV9 with TRBJ2-7, with no clear D. Trimming took 0 bases from V and 6 from J, leaving 10 bases between them. Germline V gene data show CDR1 as SGDLS and CDR2 as YYNGEE. The CDR3 is 13 residues long. The CDR3 sequence is CASSVVQFGEQYF. CDR3 nucleotide sequence: TGTGCCAGCAGCGTAGTACAATTTGGCGAGCAGTACTTC.

The CDR3 DNA follows: TGCGCCAGCACTTTGGGGGGGTGGAGGAACAATGAGCAGTTCTTC. Translated, it gives CASTLGGWRNNEQFF. This chain links TRBV23-1 with TRBJ2-1; TRBD2 matches at 7 bases. TRBV23-1 is given ORF status, its function remaining uncertain. Germline trimming cut 7 bases from V and 5 bases from J; bases unmatched to any gene: 11. The CDR3 is made up of 15 amino acids.

The gene calls are TRBV18 and TRBJ2-5, with 14 bases identical to TRBD2. Germline V gene data show CDR1 as KGHSH and CDR2 as LQKENI. The CDR3 is 16 amino acids. The trim removed 0 bases at V and 3 bases at J, leaving 0 bases unmatched. DNA for the CDR3: TGTGCCAGCTCACCACCGGGACTAGCGGGAGAAGAGACCCAGTACTTC. Protein product: CASSPPGLAGEETQYF.